These T cell receptor beta chains were read from a single sample in a study of T cells after yellow fever vaccination. One entry per CDR3 protein, called by TCRdb with MiXCR from the 5' RACE reads. The sample has 100,000 to 150,000 distinct CDR3 sequences; around 15% are singletons. The sequencing used CD8+ T cells sorted from PBMCs, collected 5 days after the yellow fever booster vaccination. The receptors shown here come from a man between 18 and 29 years old who received the YFV17D yellow fever vaccine. Each CDR3 is given with its conserved first and last residue. A D gene is named only where the DNA matches it firmly. Size is stated for part of the rows, as once, few or many counts, or as a class when the clone is expanded.

v_call: TRBV3-1; clone_size: few; j_call: TRBJ2-3; d_call: .; cdr3_nt: TGTGCCAGCAGCCAAGAGGGATATTTCACAGATACGCAGTATTTT; cdr3_aa: CASSQEGYFTDTQYF
v_call: TRBV4-1; clone_size: .; j_call: TRBJ2-1; d_call: .; cdr3_nt: TGCGCCAGCAGCCAGACAGGCGCTAGCTCCTACAATGAGCAGTTCTTC; cdr3_aa: CASSQTGASSYNEQFF
v_call: TRBV4-3; clone_size: few; j_call: TRBJ2-5; d_call: .; cdr3_nt: TGCGCCAGCAGCCAAGATCGATTCTTTCAAGAGACCCAGTACTTC; cdr3_aa: CASSQDRFFQETQYF
v_call: TRBV7-6; clone_size: .; j_call: TRBJ2-2; d_call: TRBD1; cdr3_nt: TGTGCCAGCAGTTCCAGCAGGGGGCGCGCCGGGGAGCTGTTTTTT; cdr3_aa: CASSSSRGRAGELFF
v_call: TRBV4-1; clone_size: many; j_call: TRBJ2-3; d_call: .; cdr3_nt: TGCGCCAGCAGCCGGGGAGGTACGCAGTATTTT; cdr3_aa: CASSRGGTQYF
v_call: TRBV6-5; clone_size: .; j_call: TRBJ2-1; d_call: TRBD2; cdr3_nt: TGTGCCAGCAGCCCAGGGCAGCGGGGGGCCAACAATGAGCAGTTCTTC; cdr3_aa: CASSPGQRGANNEQFF
v_call: TRBV4-1; clone_size: .; j_call: TRBJ1-3; d_call: .; cdr3_nt: TGCGCCAGCAGCCAAGTAACCTCTGGAAACACCATATATTTT; cdr3_aa: CASSQVTSGNTIYF
v_call: TRBV7-9; clone_size: many; j_call: TRBJ2-7; d_call: .; cdr3_nt: TGTGCCAGCAGCTTAGGGGCAGGGAATACCTACGAGCAGTACTTC; cdr3_aa: CASSLGAGNTYEQYF
v_call: TRBV5-1; clone_size: .; j_call: TRBJ1-2; d_call: .; cdr3_nt: TGCGCCAGCAGCCTCGCGGACTATGGCTACACCTTC; cdr3_aa: CASSLADYGYTF
v_call: TRBV12-5; clone_size: .; j_call: TRBJ2-2; d_call: TRBD1; cdr3_nt: TGTGCTAGTGGTTTGGTACTTCAGGGGGCCGGGGAGCTGTTTTTT; cdr3_aa: CASGLVLQGAGELFF
v_call: TRBV6-2/TRBV6-3; clone_size: .; j_call: TRBJ2-1; d_call: TRBD1; cdr3_nt: TGTGCCAGCAGTTACGGGACAGCCTACAATGAGCAGTTCTTC; cdr3_aa: CASSYGTAYNEQFF
v_call: TRBV6-5; clone_size: few; j_call: TRBJ2-4; d_call: TRBD1; cdr3_nt: TGTGCCAGCGGACAATCACGGACAGGGGTAGATCAGTACTTC; cdr3_aa: CASGQSRTGVDQYF
v_call: TRBV30; clone_size: few; j_call: TRBJ2-7; d_call: .; cdr3_nt: TGTGCCTGGAGTGGTTGGTACGAGCAGTACTTC; cdr3_aa: CAWSGWYEQYF
v_call: TRBV7-7; clone_size: few; j_call: TRBJ2-6; d_call: .; cdr3_nt: TGTGGGGCAGGGCTGGGGGCCAACGTCCTGACTTTC; cdr3_aa: CGAGLGANVLTF
v_call: TRBV6-6; clone_size: few; j_call: TRBJ2-4; d_call: TRBD2; cdr3_nt: TGTGCCAGCAGTTGGGGGACTAGCCCTATCGGTCTGGCCAAAAACATTCAGTACTTC; cdr3_aa: CASSWGTSPIGLAKNIQYF
v_call: TRBV6-2/TRBV6-3; clone_size: .; j_call: TRBJ2-7; d_call: TRBD2; cdr3_nt: TGTGCCAGCAGTACCACGAAAAGACTAGCGGGCCGCTACGAGCAGTACTTC; cdr3_aa: CASSTTKRLAGRYEQYF
v_call: TRBV24-1; clone_size: once; j_call: TRBJ1-1; d_call: .; cdr3_nt: TGTGCCACCCGTCGTGGGGAGAACACTGAAGCTTTCTTT; cdr3_aa: CATRRGENTEAFF
v_call: TRBV7-9; clone_size: .; j_call: TRBJ1-1; d_call: .; cdr3_nt: TGTGCCAGCAGCTTAGATTTTGTGGGGCTCATCGCCGAAGCTTTCTTT; cdr3_aa: CASSLDFVGLIAEAFF